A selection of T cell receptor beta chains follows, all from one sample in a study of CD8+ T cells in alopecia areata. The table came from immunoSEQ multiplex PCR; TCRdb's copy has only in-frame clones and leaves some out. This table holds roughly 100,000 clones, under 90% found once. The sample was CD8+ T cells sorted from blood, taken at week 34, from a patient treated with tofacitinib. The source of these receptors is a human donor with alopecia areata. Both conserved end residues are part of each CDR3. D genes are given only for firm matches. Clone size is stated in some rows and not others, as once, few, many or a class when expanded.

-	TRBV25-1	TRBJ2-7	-	TGTGCCACGAAGGACAGTTACGAGCAGTACTTC	CATKDSYEQYF
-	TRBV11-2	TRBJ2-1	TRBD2	TGTGCCAGCAGCCTCTTAGCGGGGGCATGGGAGCAGTTCTTC	CASSLLAGAWEQFF
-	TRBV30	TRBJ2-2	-	TGTGCCTGGAGTGTAACCTCGGACACCGGGGAGCTGTTTTTT	CAWSVTSDTGELFF
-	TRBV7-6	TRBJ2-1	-	TGTGCCAGCAGCTTATCGCGACAGAGCTCCTACAATGAGCAGTTCTTC	CASSLSRQSSYNEQFF
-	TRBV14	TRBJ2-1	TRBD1	TGTGCCAGCAGCCAGACAGGGAGCTCCTACAATGAGCAGTTCTTC	CASSQTGSSYNEQFF
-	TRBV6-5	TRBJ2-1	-	TGTGCCAGCAGTTACGGGGCGGAAGACTACAATGAGCAGTTCTTC	CASSYGAEDYNEQFF
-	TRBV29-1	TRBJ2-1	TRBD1	TGCAGCGTCCTGACCCCCGATAGGGGGCTCAATGAGCAGTTCTTC	CSVLTPDRGLNEQFF
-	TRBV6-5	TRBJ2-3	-	TGTGCCAGCAGTTACGGGCTGGCAGGGGCAGATACGCAGTATTTT	CASSYGLAGADTQYF
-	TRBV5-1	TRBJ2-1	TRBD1	TGCGCCAGCAGCAGGGGACAGGGGCAGGATGAGCAGTTCTTC	CASSRGQGQDEQFF
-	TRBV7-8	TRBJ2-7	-	TGTGCCAGCAGCTTATCGGACACTCCGCAGGAGCAGTACTTC	CASSLSDTPQEQYF
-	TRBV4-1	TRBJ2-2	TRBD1	TGCGCCAGCAGCCCGTCCCGGGACAGGGCCGGGGAGCTGTTTTTT	CASSPSRDRAGELFF
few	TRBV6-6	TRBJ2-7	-	TGTGCCAGCAGTTACCTATCGGGAAACTACGAGCAGTACTTC	CASSYLSGNYEQYF
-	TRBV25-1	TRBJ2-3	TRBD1	TGTGCCAGCATCGACCAGGGGGCACCCACAGATACGCAGTATTTT	CASIDQGAPTDTQYF
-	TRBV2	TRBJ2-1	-	TGTGCCAGCAGGCCCAAATACAATGAGCAGTTCTTC	CASRPKYNEQFF
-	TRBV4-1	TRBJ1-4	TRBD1	TGCGCCAGCAAGGAGGGACAGAACCCAACTAATGAAAAACTGTTTTTT	CASKEGQNPTNEKLFF
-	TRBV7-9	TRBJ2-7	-	TGTGCCAGCAGCACCACGCCAGGGTCCTACGAGCAGTACTTC	CASSTTPGSYEQYF
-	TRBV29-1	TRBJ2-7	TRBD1	TGCAGCGTTGAGGACAGGGCCTACGAGCAGTACTTC	CSVEDRAYEQYF